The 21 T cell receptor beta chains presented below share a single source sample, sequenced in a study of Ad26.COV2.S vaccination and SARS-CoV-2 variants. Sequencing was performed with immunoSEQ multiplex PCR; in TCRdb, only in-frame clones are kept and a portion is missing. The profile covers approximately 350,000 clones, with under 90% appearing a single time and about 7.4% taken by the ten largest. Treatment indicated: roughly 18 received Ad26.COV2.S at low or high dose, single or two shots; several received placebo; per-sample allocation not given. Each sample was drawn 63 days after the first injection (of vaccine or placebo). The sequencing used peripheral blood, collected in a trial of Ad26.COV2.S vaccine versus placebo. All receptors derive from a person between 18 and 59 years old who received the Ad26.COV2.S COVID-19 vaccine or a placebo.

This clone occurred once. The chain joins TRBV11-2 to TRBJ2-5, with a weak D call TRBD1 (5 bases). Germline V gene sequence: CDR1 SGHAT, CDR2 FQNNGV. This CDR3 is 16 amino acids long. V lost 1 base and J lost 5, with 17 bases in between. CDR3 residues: CASSLGQGFSRETQYF. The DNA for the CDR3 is TGTGCCAGCAGCTTAGGGCAGGGCTTCTCTCGGGAGACCCAGTACTTC.

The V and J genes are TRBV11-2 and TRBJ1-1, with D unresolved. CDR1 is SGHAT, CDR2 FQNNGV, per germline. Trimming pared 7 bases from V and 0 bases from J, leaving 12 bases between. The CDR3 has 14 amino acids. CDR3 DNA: TGTGCCAGCAACGACGGACGGATGAACACTGAAGCTTTCTTT. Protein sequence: CASNDGRMNTEAFF.

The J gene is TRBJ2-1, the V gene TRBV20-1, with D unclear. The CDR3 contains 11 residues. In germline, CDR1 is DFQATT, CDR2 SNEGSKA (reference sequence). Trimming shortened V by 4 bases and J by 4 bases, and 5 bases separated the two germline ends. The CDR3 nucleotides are TGCAGTGCTACTCGATACAATGAGCAGTTCTTC. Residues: CSATRYNEQFF.

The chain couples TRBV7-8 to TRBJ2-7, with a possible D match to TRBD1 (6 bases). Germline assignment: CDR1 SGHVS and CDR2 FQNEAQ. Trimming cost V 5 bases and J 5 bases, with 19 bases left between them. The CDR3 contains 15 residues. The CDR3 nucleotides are TGTGCCAGCAGCCAGATGGGGGCAGGGCTCCACGAGCAGTACTTC. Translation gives CASSQMGAGLHEQYF.

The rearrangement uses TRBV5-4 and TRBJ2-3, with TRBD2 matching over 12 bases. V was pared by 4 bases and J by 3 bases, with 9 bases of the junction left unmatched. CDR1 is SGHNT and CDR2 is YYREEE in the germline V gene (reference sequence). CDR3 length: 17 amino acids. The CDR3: CASSSRLAGVATDTQYF. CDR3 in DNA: TGTGCCAGCAGCAGCAGACTAGCGGGAGTAGCAACAGATACGCAGTATTTT.

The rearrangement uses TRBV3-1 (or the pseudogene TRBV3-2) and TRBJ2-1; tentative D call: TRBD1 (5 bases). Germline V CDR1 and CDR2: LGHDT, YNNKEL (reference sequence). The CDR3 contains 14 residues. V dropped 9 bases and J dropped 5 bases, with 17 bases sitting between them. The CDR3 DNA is TGTGCCAGTACAGGCCCTAAAATGCACAATGAGCAGTTCTTC. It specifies CASTGPKMHNEQFF.

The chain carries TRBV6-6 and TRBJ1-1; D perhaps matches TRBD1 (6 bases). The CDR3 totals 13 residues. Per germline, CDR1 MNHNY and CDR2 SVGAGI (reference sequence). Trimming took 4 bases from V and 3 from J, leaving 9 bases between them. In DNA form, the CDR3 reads TGTGCCAGCAGTTCGGAGGGGGACACTGAAGCTTTCTTT. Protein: CASSSEGDTEAFF.

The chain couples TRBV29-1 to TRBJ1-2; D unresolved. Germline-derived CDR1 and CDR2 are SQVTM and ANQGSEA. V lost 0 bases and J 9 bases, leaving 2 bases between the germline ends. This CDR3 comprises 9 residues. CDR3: CSVEESYTF. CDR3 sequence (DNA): TGCAGCGTTGAAGAGAGCTACACCTTC. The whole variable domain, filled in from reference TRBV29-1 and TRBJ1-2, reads SAVISQKPSRDICQRGTSLTIQCQVDSQVTMMFWYRQQPGQSLTLIATANQGSEATYESGFVIDKFPISRPNLTFSTLTVSNMSPEDSSIYLCSVEESYTFGSGTRLTVV.

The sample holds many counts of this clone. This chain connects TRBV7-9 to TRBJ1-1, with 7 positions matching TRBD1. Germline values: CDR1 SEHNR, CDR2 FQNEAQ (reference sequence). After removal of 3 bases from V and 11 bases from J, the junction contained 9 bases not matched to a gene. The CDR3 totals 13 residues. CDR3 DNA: TGTGCCAGCAGCTTCGAGACAGGGTTAACGGCTTTCTTT. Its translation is CASSFETGLTAFF.

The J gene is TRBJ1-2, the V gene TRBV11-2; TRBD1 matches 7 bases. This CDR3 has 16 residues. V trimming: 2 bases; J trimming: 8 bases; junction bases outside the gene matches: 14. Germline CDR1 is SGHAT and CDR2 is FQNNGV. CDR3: CASSLSMYRGRIGYTF. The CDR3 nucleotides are TGTGCCAGCAGCTTAAGCATGTACAGGGGAAGGATAGGCTACACCTTC.

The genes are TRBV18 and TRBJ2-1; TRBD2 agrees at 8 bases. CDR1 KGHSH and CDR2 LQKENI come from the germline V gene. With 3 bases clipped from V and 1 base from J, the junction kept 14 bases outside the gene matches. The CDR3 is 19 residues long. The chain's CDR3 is CASSPTGLAGGSSYNEQFF. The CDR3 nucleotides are TGTGCCAGCTCACCCACCGGGCTAGCGGGCGGTTCTTCCTACAATGAGCAGTTCTTC.

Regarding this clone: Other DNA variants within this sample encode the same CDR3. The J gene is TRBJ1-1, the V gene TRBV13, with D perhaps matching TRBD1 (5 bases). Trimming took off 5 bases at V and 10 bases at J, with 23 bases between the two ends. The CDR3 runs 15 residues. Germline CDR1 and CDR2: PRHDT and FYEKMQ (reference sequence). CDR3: CASSRRGRELSLAFF. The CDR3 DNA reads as TGTGCCAGCAGCCGCCGGGGACGCGAATTGAGTCTAGCTTTCTTT.

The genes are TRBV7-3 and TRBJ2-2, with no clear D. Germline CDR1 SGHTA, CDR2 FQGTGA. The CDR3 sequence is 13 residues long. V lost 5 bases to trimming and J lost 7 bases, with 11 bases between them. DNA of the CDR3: TGTGCCAGCAGCGCCCGACTCGGCGGGGAGCTGTTTTTT. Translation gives CASSARLGGELFF.

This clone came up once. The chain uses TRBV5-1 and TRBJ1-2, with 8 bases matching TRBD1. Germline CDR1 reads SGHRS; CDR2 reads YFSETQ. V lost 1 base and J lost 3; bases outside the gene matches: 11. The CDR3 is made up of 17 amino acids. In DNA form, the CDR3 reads TGCGCCAGCAGCTTGTGGCAGGGGGCACCCCCTTACTATGGCTACACCTTC. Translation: CASSLWQGAPPYYGYTF.

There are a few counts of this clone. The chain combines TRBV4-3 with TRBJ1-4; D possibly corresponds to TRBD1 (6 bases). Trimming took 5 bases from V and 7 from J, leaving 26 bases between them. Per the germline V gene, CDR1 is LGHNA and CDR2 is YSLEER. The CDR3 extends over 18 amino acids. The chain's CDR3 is CASSGTGTSLGSGEKLFF. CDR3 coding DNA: TGCGCCAGCAGCGGGACCGGGACAAGTCTAGGTTCGGGTGAAAAACTGTTTTTT.

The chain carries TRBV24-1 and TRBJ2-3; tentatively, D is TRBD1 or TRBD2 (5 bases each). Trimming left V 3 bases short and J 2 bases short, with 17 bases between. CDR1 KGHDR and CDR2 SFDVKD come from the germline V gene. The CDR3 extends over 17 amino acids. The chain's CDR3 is CATSDPAGTPPTDTQYF. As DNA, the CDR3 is TGTGCCACCAGTGATCCCGCCGGGACGCCGCCCACAGATACGCAGTATTTT.

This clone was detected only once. The CDR3 sequence is CASAADSGRAGYNEQFF. DNA for the CDR3: TGTGCCAGCGCCGCAGATAGCGGGAGGGCCGGTTACAATGAGCAGTTCTTC. The V call is TRBV7-2, the J call TRBJ2-1, with TRBD2 identical over 11 bases. The germline CDR1 and CDR2 sequences are SGHTA and FQGNSA. V lost 8 bases and J lost 4; bases outside the gene matches: 13. The length of the CDR3 is 17 residues.

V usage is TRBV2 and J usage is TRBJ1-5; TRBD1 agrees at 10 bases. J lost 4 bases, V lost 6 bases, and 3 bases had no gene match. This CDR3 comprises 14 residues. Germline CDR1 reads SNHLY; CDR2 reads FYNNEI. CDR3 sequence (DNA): TGTGCCAGCAGCGGGACAGGGGTGAATCAGCCCCAGCATTTT. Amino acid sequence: CASSGTGVNQPQHF.

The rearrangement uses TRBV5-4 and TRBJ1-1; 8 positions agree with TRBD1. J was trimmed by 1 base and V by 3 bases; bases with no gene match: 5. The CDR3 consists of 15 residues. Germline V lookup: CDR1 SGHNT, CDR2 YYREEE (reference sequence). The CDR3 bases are TGTGCCAGCAGCTGGACAGGGTATTGGAACACTGAAGCTTTCTTT. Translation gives CASSWTGYWNTEAFF. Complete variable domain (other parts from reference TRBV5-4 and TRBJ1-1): ETGVTQSPTHLIKTRGQQVTLRCSSQSGHNTVSWYQQALGQGPQFIFQYYREEENGRGNFPPRFSGLQFPNYSSELNVNALELDDSALYLCASSWTGYWNTEAFFGQGTRLTVV.

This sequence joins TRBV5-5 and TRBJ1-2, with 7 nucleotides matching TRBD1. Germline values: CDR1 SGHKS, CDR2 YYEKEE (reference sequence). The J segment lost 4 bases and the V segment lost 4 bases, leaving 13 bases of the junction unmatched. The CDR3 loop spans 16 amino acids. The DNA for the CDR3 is TGTGCCAGCAGCGCCATGACAGGGCCCCTTGGCTATGGCTACACCTTC. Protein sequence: CASSAMTGPLGYGYTF.

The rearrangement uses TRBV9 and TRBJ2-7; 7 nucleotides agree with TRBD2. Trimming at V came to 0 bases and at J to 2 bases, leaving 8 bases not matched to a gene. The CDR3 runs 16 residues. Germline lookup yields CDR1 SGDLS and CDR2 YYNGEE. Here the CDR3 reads CASSVASTSAAYEQYF. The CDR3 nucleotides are TGTGCCAGCAGCGTAGCTTCCACTAGCGCAGCCTACGAGCAGTACTTC. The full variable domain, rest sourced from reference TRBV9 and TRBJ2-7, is DSGVTQTPKHLITATGQRVTLRCSPRSGDLSVYWYQQSLDQGLQFLIQYYNGEERAKGNILERFSAQQFPDLHSELNLSSLELGDSALYFCASSVASTSAAYEQYFGPGTRLTVT.